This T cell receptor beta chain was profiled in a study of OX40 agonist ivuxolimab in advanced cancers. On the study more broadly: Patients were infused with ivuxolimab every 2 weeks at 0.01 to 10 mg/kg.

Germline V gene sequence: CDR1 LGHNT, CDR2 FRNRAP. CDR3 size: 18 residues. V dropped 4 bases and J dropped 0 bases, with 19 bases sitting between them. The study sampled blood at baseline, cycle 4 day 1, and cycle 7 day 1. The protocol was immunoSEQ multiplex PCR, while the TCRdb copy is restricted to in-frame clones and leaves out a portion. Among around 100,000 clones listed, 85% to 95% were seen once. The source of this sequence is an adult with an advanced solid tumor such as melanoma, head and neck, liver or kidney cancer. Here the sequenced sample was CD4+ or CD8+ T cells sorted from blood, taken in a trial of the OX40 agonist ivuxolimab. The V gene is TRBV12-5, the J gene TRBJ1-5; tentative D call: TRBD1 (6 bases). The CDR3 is CASGSTPGGIYSNQPQHF. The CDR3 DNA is TGTGCTAGTGGTTCCACACCCGGGGGCATTTATAGCAATCAGCCCCAGCATTTT.